These 25 T cell receptor beta chains came from one sample sequenced in a study of T cells in Graves' hyperthyroidism and ophthalmopathy. Amplification of TCR beta CDR3 regions was performed using RNA transcripts as template. In the first-round RT-PCR of the TCR CDR3, the HTBI primer set was used. TCRdb reprocessed the multiplex PCR reads with MiXCR, giving one entry per CDR3 protein. This table has around 240,000 distinct CDR3 sequences, roughly 15% appearing once. Material: blood. The receptors were gathered from a woman between 18 and 30 years old with Graves' ophthalmopathy.

The chain uses TRBV5-4 and TRBJ1-1; the match to TRBD1 covers 10 bases. Trimming removed 4 bases from V and 4 bases from J; junction bases left unmatched: 10. Looked up from germline, CDR1 is SGHNT and CDR2 is YYREEE (reference sequence). The CDR3 has 16 amino acids. CDR3 coding DNA: TGTGCCAGCAGCGTTGACAGGGGGCTCGACCTCACTGAAGCTTTCTTT. Translated, it gives CASSVDRGLDLTEAFF.

This clonotype occurred many times. The rearrangement links TRBV20-1 to TRBJ2-3, with TRBD2 matching over 7 bases. This CDR3 spans 13 amino acids. V was clipped by 3 bases and J by 1 base; unmatched bases: 1. Germline-derived CDR1 and CDR2 are DFQATT and SNEGSKA (reference sequence). CDR3 in DNA: TGCAGTGCTAGGAGCGGGGGCACAGATACGCAGTATTTT. Protein product: CSARSGGTDTQYF.

The chain has TRBV7-9 and TRBJ1-1, with D hard to call. V shed 7 bases and J shed 0 bases, with 6 bases lying between them. Germline loops: CDR1 SEHNR, CDR2 FQNEAQ (reference sequence). The CDR3 runs to 12 residues. As DNA, the CDR3 is TGTGCCAGCACCCAGTTGAACACTGAAGCTTTCTTT. Translating gives CASTQLNTEAFF. The whole variable domain, remainder taken from reference TRBV7-9 and TRBJ1-1, is DTGVSQNPRHKITKRGQNVTFRCDPISEHNRLYWYRQTLGQGPEFLTYFQNEAQLEKSRLLSDRFSAERPKGSFSTLEIQRTEQGDSAMYLCASTQLNTEAFFGQGTRLTVV.

The V and J genes are TRBV6-2 or TRBV6-3 and TRBJ2-7, with 8 positions matching TRBD2. The V gene's germline CDR1 is MNHEY and CDR2 SVGEGT. With 6 bases clipped from V and 0 bases from J, the junction kept 4 bases outside the gene matches. The CDR3 totals 14 residues. CDR3 sequence (DNA): TGTGCCAGCAGGGGACTAGTCGACTCCTACGAGCAGTACTTC. This codes for CASRGLVDSYEQYF.

This clonotype showed up just once. As DNA, the CDR3 is TGTGCCAGCAGCCCCCTGACAGGGATCGGAGATACGCAGTATTTT. Translation gives CASSPLTGIGDTQYF. The J gene is TRBJ2-3, the V gene TRBV11-2; 7 bases agree with TRBD1. The CDR3 consists of 15 residues. The germline gives CDR1 SGHAT, CDR2 FQNNGV. V trimming: 5 bases; J trimming: 5 bases; junction bases outside the gene matches: 10.

V and J are TRBV5-4 and TRBJ2-2; weak D call: TRBD2 (5 bases). The CDR3 has 15 residues. Germline lookup yields CDR1 SGHNT and CDR2 YYREEE (reference sequence). V gave up 4 bases and J gave up 7 bases, with 17 bases separating them. The CDR3 DNA follows: TGTGCCAGCAGCGAGGGCCCGGTGGACGTCGGGGAGCTGTTTTTT. This encodes CASSEGPVDVGELFF.

This clonotype was seen repeatedly, ten times or more. The chain has TRBV2 and TRBJ2-3; D is perhaps TRBD2 (6 bases). The CDR3 length is 12 residues. The germline V and J ends were trimmed by 6 bases and 3 bases, with 7 bases remaining between them. Germline CDR1 SNHLY, CDR2 FYNNEI. The chain's CDR3 is CASRGLTDTQYF. CDR3 coding DNA: TGTGCCAGCAGGGGACTTACAGATACGCAGTATTTT.

The V gene is TRBV12-3 or TRBV12-4, the J gene TRBJ2-3; perhaps TRBD2 as D (6 bases). Trimming shortened V by 5 bases and J by 2 bases, and 14 bases separated the two germline ends. The CDR3 has 15 amino acids. The chain's CDR3 is CASSRGGALTDTQYF. CDR3 DNA sequence: TGTGCCAGCAGTAGAGGCGGGGCCCTCACAGATACGCAGTATTTT.

This clonotype was counted many times. The chain links TRBV28 to TRBJ1-2, with unresolved D. The CDR3 covers 15 residues. Germline V lookup: CDR1 MDHEN, CDR2 SYDVKM. Trimming took off 1 base at V and 0 bases at J, with 9 bases between the two ends. This CDR3 is CASSLSHSTNYGYTF. CDR3 nucleotide sequence: TGTGCCAGCAGTTTATCCCACAGCACTAACTATGGCTACACCTTC.

This clonotype was counted many times. V is TRBV30 and J is TRBJ2-3; D might be TRBD1 (6 bases). The V end was cut by 2 bases, the J end by 6 bases, with 24 bases between. The CDR3 is 17 amino acids. The germline V gene has CDR1 GTSNPN and CDR2 SVGIG (reference sequence). Here the CDR3 reads CAWSIVGGLPMIDTQYF. As DNA, the CDR3 is TGTGCCTGGAGTATAGTTGGGGGCTTACCTATGATTGATACGCAGTATTTT.

This clonotype has a count of ten or more. This chain links TRBV9 with TRBJ2-7; D is undetermined. This CDR3 has 13 residues. The V gene lost 0 bases and the J gene lost 5 bases, with 9 bases spanning the gap. Germline V gives CDR1 SGDLS, CDR2 YYNGEE. CDR3: CASSVDVGNEQYF. CDR3 nucleotides: TGTGCCAGCAGCGTAGATGTAGGGAACGAGCAGTACTTC.

This clonotype was found many times. The rearrangement uses TRBV27 and TRBJ2-5, with TRBD2 matching 13 bases. V lost 5 bases, J lost 2 bases, and 17 bases stayed unmatched. This CDR3 region has 20 residues. Germline V gene sequence: CDR1 MNHEY, CDR2 SMNVEV (reference sequence). Written as DNA, the CDR3 is TGTGCCAGCAGTGAAATAAAAGGGACTAGCGGGACTACTTCGCAAGAGACCCAGTACTTC. This encodes CASSEIKGTSGTTSQETQYF.

This chain links TRBV12-3 or TRBV12-4 with TRBJ1-3; 7 bases fit TRBD1. Unmatched junction bases numbered 14, after V lost 6 bases and J lost 0 bases. There are 18 residues in the CDR3. The CDR3 protein is CASSPGGQAFISGNTIYF. CDR3 nucleotides: TGTGCCAGCAGCCCGGGTGGACAGGCCTTTATCTCTGGAAACACCATATATTTT.

This clonotype was observed at least ten times. The chain combines TRBV7-3 with TRBJ2-2; the D gene could be TRBD1 or TRBD2 (5 bases each). CDR3 size: 15 residues. V was pared by 5 bases and J by 4 bases, with 14 bases between. Germline CDR1 and CDR2: SGHTA and FQGTGA. For the CDR3, the DNA is TGTGCCAGCAGCCCGGTGGGGGAATCCACCGGGGAGCTGTTTTTT. Residues: CASSPVGESTGELFF.

This clonotype was detected ten times or more. The chain combines TRBV11-2 with TRBJ1-2; D not resolved. The germline V gene has CDR1 SGHAT and CDR2 FQNNGV. This CDR3 has 13 amino acids. V gave up 5 bases and J gave up 5 bases, with 12 bases separating them. DNA for the CDR3: TGTGCCAGCAGCAGTACAGCGCTTTATGGCTACACCTTC. It specifies CASSSTALYGYTF.

The table lists this clonotype with many counts. The rearrangement uses TRBV7-9 and TRBJ1-2; 10 nucleotides match TRBD1. Germline CDR1 and CDR2: SEHNR and FQNEAQ (reference sequence). The J segment lost 7 bases and the V segment lost 1 base, leaving 3 bases of the junction unmatched. This CDR3 region has 14 residues. DNA of the CDR3: TGTGCCAGCAGCTTAGGGACAGGGGGAGGTGGCTACACCTTC. Residues: CASSLGTGGGGYTF.

This clonotype was recorded many times. The CDR3 DNA reads as TGTGCCAGCAGCCAACCCTGGACAGTCTACAATGAGCAGTTCTTC. Its translation: CASSQPWTVYNEQFF. This chain uses TRBV6-2 or TRBV6-3 with TRBJ2-1, with D perhaps matching TRBD1 (6 bases). The CDR3 runs to 15 residues. Germline loops: CDR1 MNHEY, CDR2 SVGEGT. V was pared by 6 bases and J by 3 bases, with 15 bases between.

The J gene is TRBJ2-1, the V gene TRBV7-8, with TRBD2 identical over 9 bases. The CDR3 is made up of 16 amino acids. In germline, CDR1 is SGHVS, CDR2 FQNEAQ. The V gene end was trimmed by 1 base and the J gene end by 8 bases; junction bases not matched to a gene: 9. The DNA for the CDR3 is TGTGCCAGCAGCTTAGTTAGTAGCGGGAGTATCGATGAGCAGTTCTTC. Protein sequence: CASSLVSSGSIDEQFF.

This clonotype was found many times. The chain employs TRBV7-9 and TRBJ2-5; D is unresolved. CDR1 and CDR2 (germline): SEHNR, FQNEAQ (reference sequence). The CDR3 is 12 residues long. Between the trimmed V and J ends, which lost 8 bases and 1 base, there was a span of 8 bases. The CDR3 loop is CASRPGQETQYF. Written as DNA, the CDR3 is TGTGCCAGCCGGCCAGGCCAAGAGACCCAGTACTTC.

The chain carries TRBV4-1 and TRBJ2-7, with D tentatively TRBD1 (5 bases). This CDR3 has 16 amino acids. Trimming took off 0 bases at V and 3 bases at J, with 15 bases between the two ends. Germline lookup yields CDR1 MGHRA and CDR2 YSYEKL. The CDR3 loop reads CASSQESTATDYEQYF. Here the CDR3 DNA reads TGCGCCAGCAGCCAAGAGAGCACGGCGACAGACTACGAGCAGTACTTC.

This clonotype was detected many times. V gene TRBV15 combines with J gene TRBJ2-7, with D tentatively TRBD1 or TRBD2 (6 bases each). Trimming removed 0 bases at V and 1 base at J, with 10 bases between. The CDR3 sequence is 15 residues long. The germline CDR1 and CDR2 sequences are LNHNV and YYDKDF (reference sequence). CDR3 in amino acids: CATSRDGGASYEQYF. CDR3 in DNA: TGTGCCACCAGCAGAGACGGGGGCGCTTCCTACGAGCAGTACTTC. The full variable domain, completed using reference TRBV15 and TRBJ2-7, is DAMVIQNPRYQVTQFGKPVTLSCSQTLNHNVMYWYQQKSSQAPKLLFHYYDKDFNNEADTPDNFQSRRPNTSFCFLDIRSPGLGDTAMYLCATSRDGGASYEQYFGPGTRLTVT.

This clonotype showed up many times. The genes are TRBV11-2 and TRBJ2-3; no firm D call. The length of the CDR3 is 16 residues. CDR1 is SGHAT, CDR2 FQNNGV, per germline. Trimming took off 0 bases at V and 7 bases at J, with 17 bases between the two ends. DNA for the CDR3: TGTGCCAGCAGCTTAGAGTCCGCCTCGGAGTGGCATACGCAGTATTTT. This encodes CASSLESASEWHTQYF.

There are many counts of this clonotype. The rearrangement uses TRBV6-1 and TRBJ1-6; TRBD1 matches 7 bases. CDR3 length: 13 residues. V was clipped by 5 bases and J by 10 bases; unmatched bases: 5. From germline, CDR1 is MNHNS and CDR2 SASEGT. The CDR3 region is CASSFTGVSPLHF. The CDR3 nucleotides read TGTGCCAGCAGTTTTACAGGGGTCTCACCCCTCCACTTT.

This clonotype was counted many times. V is TRBV5-1 and J is TRBJ2-7; 15 bases map to TRBD2. After removal of 4 bases from V and 7 bases from J, the junction contained 6 bases not matched to a gene. The germline CDR1 and CDR2 sequences are SGHRS and YFSETQ. CDR3 size: 15 residues. DNA for the CDR3: TGCGCCAGCAGCCCCGGACTAGCGGGAGGGCGGGAGCAGTACTTC. It yields the protein CASSPGLAGGREQYF.

This clonotype was observed at least ten times. The V call is TRBV6-2 or TRBV6-3, the J call TRBJ2-7, with TRBD1 identical over 8 bases. Germline V lookup: CDR1 MNHEY, CDR2 SVGEGT. V was clipped by 3 bases and J by 1 base; unmatched bases: 14. The CDR3 runs to 18 residues. In DNA form, the CDR3 reads TGTGCCAGCAGTTATGGTCAGGGGGCAGGGAGGTTTTCCTACGAGCAGTACTTC. Translating it yields CASSYGQGAGRFSYEQYF.